This T cell receptor beta chain came from a study of PD-1 blockade in classical Hodgkin lymphoma. Study results and caveats: Healthy donors reportedly exceeded newly diagnosed patients in baseline TCR diversity.

After autologous stem cell transplantation all patients relapsed, and prior brentuximab vedotin exposure differed between cohorts. Sequencing used immunoSEQ multiplex PCR; TCRdb keeps in-frame clones, though not all of them. The sample has over 25,000 clones; roughly four fifths are singletons. Germline CDR1 reads SGHDN; CDR2 reads FVKESK. The CDR3 length is 16 residues. The V and J ends lost 3 bases and 1 base, in that order; junction bases with no gene match: 7. A remark on this clone: Its specificity is not known.

The chain recombines TRBV14 with TRBJ2-5; 8 bases match TRBD1. The sequence was collected from a human donor with classical Hodgkin lymphoma. This specimen consisted of peripheral blood mononuclear cells (PBMCs), obtained before the second cycle of nivolumab. Here the CDR3 DNA reads TGTGCCAGCAGCCACTGGGACAGGCGATTCCAAGAGACCCAGTACTTC. Protein sequence: CASSHWDRRFQETQYF.